This entry is about one T cell receptor (beta chain). This clone was seen a few times. The target of this receptor is not known. Because it lacks the conserved phenylalanine or tryptophan at the end, this CDR3 is likely a read error. This sample was included in a study of metastatic and nonmetastatic thyroid tumors (dated by TCRdb to the early 2020s). In terms of the full investigation: Repertoires from peripheral blood and from tumor or nodule tissue samples of malignant and benign thyroid patients were compared. The research as a whole found: In both blood and tumor samples, malignant tumors were reported to have significantly higher TCR beta diversity than benign nodules.

Before undergoing thyroid surgery, none of the patients had been given any kind of treatment. Using T-cell receptor beta sequencing, the researchers looked back retrospectively at clinical samples from patients, gathered between about 2012 and 2018. Reading the germline V gene (reference sequence) gives CDR1 LNHDA and CDR2 SQIVND. 14 amino acids form the CDR3, both terminal residues included. Here the CDR3 DNA is all that survives: 42 bases in frame from base 1. At the junction V is shortened by 8 bases and J by 0 bases, with 11 bases in between. To prepare the library, PCR was applied. The sequencing machine was an Illumina HiSeq 4000. High-throughput sequencing was used to profile the TCR beta-chain CDR3 region of every patient. The authors processed their data as follows. A classifier to discriminate distant-metastatic papillary thyroid cancer patients was built from CDR3 differences across clinicopathological groups. The Shannon index was used to measure repertoire diversity, and the Morisita-Horn index was used to measure how similar tumor and blood repertoires were. TCRdb applied fastp at Q25 and MiXCR to the public reads, then kept only in-frame beta chains. The V and J calls come from TCRdb's annotation, not from the publication. The sample table shows about 23,000 clones, and around 28% are seen once. The ten largest account for about 5.7% of the sample.

The sequence derives from a female donor with papillary thyroid cancer or a benign thyroid nodule (not recorded which). Some clones in this sample may be carry-over from other donors' samples. This chain joins TRBV19 to TRBJ1-5; a tentative D call is TRBD1 (6 bases match). Material for sequencing was tumor tissue. The bases read TGTGCCAGTGGGACACAGGGTAGCAATCAGCCCCAGCATCTT. This gives the protein CASGTQGSNQPQHL.